Reported below is one T cell receptor beta chain. Method: immunoSEQ multiplex PCR; TCRdb's copy keeps in-frame clones and lacks some. Of around 170,000 clones in the sample, 88% were seen once. These data are taken from a study of control samples from healthy donors and cancer patients. Germline V gene lookup returns CDR1 MNHEY and CDR2 SVGAGI. V was shortened by 2 bases and J by 12 bases, with 16 bases between the two germline ends. The CDR3 runs to 14 residues. Source material: blood. The V call is TRBV6-5, the J call TRBJ1-4; D may be TRBD1 (5 bases). The sequence was collected from a woman under 40 in good health. The CDR3 nucleotides are TGTGCCAGCAGTTACGGGGCAGCTTCCTTAGAACTGTTTTTT. Its protein is CASSYGAASLELFF.